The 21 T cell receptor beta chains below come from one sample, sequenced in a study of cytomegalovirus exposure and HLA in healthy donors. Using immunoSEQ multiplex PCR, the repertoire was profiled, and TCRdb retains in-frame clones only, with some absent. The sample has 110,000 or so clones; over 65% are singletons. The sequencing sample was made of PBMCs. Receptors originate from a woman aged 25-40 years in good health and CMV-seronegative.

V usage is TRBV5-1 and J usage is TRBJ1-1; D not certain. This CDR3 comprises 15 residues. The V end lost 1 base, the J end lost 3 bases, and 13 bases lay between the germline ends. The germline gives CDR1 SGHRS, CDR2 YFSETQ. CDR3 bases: TGCGCCAGCAGCTTGAACTTTGCGAGGGACACTGAAGCTTTCTTT. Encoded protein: CASSLNFARDTEAFF.

Written as DNA, the CDR3 is TGTGCCAGCAATGGCGAGGGATGGACAGGCAATCAGCCCCAGCATTTT. As protein: CASNGEGWTGNQPQHF. The chain recombines TRBV28 with TRBJ1-5, with D perhaps matching TRBD1 (6 bases). CDR1 and CDR2 from the germline V gene are MDHEN and SYDVKM. V lost 7 bases, J lost 2 bases, and 18 bases lay in between. The CDR3 is 16 residues long.

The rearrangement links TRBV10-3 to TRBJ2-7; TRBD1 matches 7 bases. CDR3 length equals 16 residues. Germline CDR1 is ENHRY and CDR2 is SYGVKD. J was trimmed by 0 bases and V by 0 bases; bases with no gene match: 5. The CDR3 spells CAISESGTASSYEQYF. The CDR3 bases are TGTGCCATCAGTGAGTCGGGGACAGCCAGCTCCTACGAGCAGTACTTC.

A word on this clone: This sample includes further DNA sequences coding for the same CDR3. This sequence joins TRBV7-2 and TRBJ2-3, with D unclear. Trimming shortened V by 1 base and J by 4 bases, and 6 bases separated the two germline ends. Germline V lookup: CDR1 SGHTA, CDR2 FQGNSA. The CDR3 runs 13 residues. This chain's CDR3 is CASSLVGADTQYF. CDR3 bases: TGTGCCAGCAGCTTAGTCGGTGCAGATACGCAGTATTTT. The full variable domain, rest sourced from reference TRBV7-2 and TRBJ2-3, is GAGVSQSPSNKVTEKGKDVELRCDPISGHTALYWYRQSLGQGLEFLIYFQGNSAPDKSGLPSDRFSAERTGGSVSTLTIQRTQQEDSAVYLCASSLVGADTQYFGPGTRLTVL.

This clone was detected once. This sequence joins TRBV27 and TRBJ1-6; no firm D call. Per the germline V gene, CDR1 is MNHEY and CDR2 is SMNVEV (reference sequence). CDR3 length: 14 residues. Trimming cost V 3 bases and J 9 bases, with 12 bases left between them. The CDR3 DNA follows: TGTGCCAGCAGTTTGCAGTACCCGTTTTCACCCCTCCACTTT. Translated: CASSLQYPFSPLHF.

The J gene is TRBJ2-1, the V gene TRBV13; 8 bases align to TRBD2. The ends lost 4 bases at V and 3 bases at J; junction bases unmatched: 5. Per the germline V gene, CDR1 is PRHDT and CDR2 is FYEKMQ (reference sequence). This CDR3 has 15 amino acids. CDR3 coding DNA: TGTGCCAGCAGCTCGGGGGGGCCTTTCTACAATGAGCAGTTCTTC. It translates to CASSSGGPFYNEQFF.

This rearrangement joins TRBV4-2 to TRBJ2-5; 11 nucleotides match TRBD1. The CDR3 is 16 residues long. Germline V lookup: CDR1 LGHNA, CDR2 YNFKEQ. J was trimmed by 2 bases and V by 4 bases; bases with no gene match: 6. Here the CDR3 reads CASSPHRDRGQETQYF. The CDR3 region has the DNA TGTGCCAGCAGCCCACACCGGGACAGGGGGCAAGAGACCCAGTACTTC.

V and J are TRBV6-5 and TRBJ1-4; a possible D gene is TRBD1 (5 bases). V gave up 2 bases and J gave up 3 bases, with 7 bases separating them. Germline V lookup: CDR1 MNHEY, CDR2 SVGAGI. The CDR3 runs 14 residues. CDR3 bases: TGTGCCAGCAGTTACGGGGGGTCTAATGAAAAACTGTTTTTT. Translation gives CASSYGGSNEKLFF.

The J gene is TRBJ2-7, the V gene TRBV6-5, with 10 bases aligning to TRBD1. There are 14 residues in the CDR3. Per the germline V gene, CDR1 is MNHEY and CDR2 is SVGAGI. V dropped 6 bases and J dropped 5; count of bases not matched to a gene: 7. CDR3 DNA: TGTGCCAGCAGCCCGGGACAGGGGCTCGACGAGCAGTACTTC. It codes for CASSPGQGLDEQYF.

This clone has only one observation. The CDR3 sequence is CASSTRLGQDNSPLHF. The CDR3 DNA reads TGTGCCAGCAGCACCCGATTGGGACAGGATAATTCACCCCTCCACTTT. The chain employs TRBV7-8 and TRBJ1-6, with TRBD1 matching over 8 bases. The germline V gene has CDR1 SGHVS and CDR2 FQNEAQ. The CDR3 spans 16 residues. After removal of 5 bases from V and 5 bases from J, the junction contained 8 bases not matched to a gene.

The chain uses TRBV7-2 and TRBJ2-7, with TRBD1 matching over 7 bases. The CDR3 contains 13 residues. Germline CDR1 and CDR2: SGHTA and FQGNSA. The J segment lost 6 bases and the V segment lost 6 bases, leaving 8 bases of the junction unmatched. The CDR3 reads CASSADRVSEQYF. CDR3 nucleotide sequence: TGTGCCAGCAGTGCCGACAGGGTCAGCGAGCAGTACTTC. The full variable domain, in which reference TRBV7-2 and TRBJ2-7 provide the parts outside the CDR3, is GAGVSQSPSNKVTEKGKDVELRCDPISGHTALYWYRQSLGQGLEFLIYFQGNSAPDKSGLPSDRFSAERTGGSVSTLTIQRTQQEDSAVYLCASSADRVSEQYFGPGTRLTVT.

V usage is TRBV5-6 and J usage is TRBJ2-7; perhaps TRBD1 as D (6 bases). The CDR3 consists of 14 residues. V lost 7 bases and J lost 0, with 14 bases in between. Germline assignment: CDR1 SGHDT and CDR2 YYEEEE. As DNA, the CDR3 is TGTGCCAGCCATGGGACAATGAGCTCCTACGAGCAGTACTTC. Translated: CASHGTMSSYEQYF.

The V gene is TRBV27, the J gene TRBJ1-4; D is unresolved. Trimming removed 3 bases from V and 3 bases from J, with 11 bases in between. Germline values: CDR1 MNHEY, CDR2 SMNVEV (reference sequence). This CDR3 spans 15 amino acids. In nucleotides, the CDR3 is TGTGCCAGCAGTTTGAGGGCGGCTGCTAATGAAAAACTGTTTTTT. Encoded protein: CASSLRAAANEKLFF.

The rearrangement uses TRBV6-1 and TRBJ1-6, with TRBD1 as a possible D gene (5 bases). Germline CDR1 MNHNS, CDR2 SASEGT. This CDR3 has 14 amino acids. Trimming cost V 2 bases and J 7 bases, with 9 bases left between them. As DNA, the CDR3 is TGTGCCAGCAGTGAACAGGGAACCAATTCACCCCTCCACTTT. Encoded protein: CASSEQGTNSPLHF.

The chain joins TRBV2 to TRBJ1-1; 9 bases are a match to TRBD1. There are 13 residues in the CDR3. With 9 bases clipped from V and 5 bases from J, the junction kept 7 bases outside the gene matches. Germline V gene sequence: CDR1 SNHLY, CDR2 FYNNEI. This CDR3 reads CARLDRGGTEAFF. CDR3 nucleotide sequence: TGTGCCAGGTTGGACAGGGGTGGAACTGAAGCTTTCTTT.

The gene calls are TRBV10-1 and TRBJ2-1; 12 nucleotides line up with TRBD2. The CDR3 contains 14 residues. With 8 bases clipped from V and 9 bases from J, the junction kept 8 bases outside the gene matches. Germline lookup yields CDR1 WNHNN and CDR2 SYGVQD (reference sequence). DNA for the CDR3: TGCGCCAGCCCCCTAGCGGGGGGGCGGGGTGAGCAGTTCTTC. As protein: CASPLAGGRGEQFF.

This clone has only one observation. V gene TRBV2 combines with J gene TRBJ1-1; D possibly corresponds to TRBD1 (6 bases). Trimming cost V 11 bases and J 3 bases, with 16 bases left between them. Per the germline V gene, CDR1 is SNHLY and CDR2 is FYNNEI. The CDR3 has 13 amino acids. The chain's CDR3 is CAAGPGDYTEAFF. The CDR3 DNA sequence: TGTGCCGCAGGGCCAGGGGATTACACTGAAGCTTTCTTT.

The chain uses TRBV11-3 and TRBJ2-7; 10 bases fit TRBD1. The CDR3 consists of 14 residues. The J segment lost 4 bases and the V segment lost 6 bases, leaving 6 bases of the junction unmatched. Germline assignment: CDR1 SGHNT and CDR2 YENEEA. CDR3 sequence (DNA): TGTGCCAGCAGGGGCCGGACAGGGGGGTACGAGCAGTACTTC. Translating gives CASRGRTGGYEQYF. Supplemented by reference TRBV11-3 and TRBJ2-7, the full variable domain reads EAGVVQSPRYKIIEKKQPVAFWCNPISGHNTLYWYLQNLGQGPELLIRYENEEAVDDSQLPKDRFSAERLKGVDSTLKIQPAELGDSAVYLCASRGRTGGYEQYFGPGTRLTVT.

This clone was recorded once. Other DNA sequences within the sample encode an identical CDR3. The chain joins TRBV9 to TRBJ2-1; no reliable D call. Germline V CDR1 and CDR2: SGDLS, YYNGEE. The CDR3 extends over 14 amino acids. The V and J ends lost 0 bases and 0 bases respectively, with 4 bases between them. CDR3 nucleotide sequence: TGTGCCAGCAGCGTAGGGAGCTCCTACAATGAGCAGTTCTTC. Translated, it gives CASSVGSSYNEQFF.

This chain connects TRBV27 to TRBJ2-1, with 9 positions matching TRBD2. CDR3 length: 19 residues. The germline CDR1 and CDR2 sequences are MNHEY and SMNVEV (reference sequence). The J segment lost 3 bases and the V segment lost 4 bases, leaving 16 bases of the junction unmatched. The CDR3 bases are TGTGCCAGCAGTTCCGGTCTTGGCGGGGGGGTTCTAGGCTACAATGAGCAGTTCTTC. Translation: CASSSGLGGGVLGYNEQFF.

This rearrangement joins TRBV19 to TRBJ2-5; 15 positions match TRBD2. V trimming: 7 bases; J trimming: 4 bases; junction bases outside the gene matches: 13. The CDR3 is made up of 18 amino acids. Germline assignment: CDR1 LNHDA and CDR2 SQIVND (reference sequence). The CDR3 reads CASTGLAGGRYPRETQYF. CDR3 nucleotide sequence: TGTGCCAGTACGGGACTAGCGGGGGGCAGGTACCCTCGAGAGACCCAGTACTTC. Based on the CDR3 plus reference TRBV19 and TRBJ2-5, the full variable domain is DGGITQSPKYLFRKEGQNVTLSCEQNLNHDAMYWYRQDPGQGLRLIYYSQIVNDFQKGDIAEGYSVSREKKESFPLTVTSAQKNPTAFYLCASTGLAGGRYPRETQYFGPGTRLLVL.